This T cell receptor (beta chain) emerged from a study of spatial heterogeneity in lung cancer. This clonotype was seen at least ten times. The antigen is not known. Each CDR3 protein is one row after TCRdb ran MiXCR on the 5' RACE reads. The table records approximately 13,000 distinct CDR3 sequences, approximately 4.8% of them present only once. This CDR3 contains 13 residues. Germline-derived CDR1 and CDR2 are SQVTM and ANQGSEA. Study-level points and caveats: Tracking of tumor mutation counts was seen in expanded intratumoral alpha and beta TCR counts.

Stated time point: sample taken at primary tumor resection. Whole RNA from tumor, nontumor lung or frozen PBMC was sequenced unsorted. The clonotype originates from a male donor with early-stage non-small cell lung cancer. Source: lung tumor tissue, taken at surgery. This rearrangement joins TRBV29-1 to TRBJ2-5; 8 positions match TRBD2. CDR3 nucleotide sequence: TGCAGTTCTAGCAGCGGGAGTCAAGAGACCCAGTACTTC. Translating gives CSSSSGSQETQYF.